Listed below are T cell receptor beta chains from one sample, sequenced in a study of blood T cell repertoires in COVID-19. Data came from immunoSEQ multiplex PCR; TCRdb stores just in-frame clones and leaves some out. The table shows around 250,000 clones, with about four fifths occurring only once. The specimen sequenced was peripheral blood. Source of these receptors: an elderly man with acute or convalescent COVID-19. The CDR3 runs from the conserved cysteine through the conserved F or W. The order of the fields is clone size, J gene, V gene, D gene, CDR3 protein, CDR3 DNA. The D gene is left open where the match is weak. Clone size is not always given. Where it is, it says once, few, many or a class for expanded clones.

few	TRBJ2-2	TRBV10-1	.	CASSESKSRAGELFF	TGCGCCAGCAGTGAGTCGAAGTCCCGGGCCGGGGAGCTGTTTTTT
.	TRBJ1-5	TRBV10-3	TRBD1	CAISVQGAGQPQHF	TGTGCCATCAGTGTACAGGGGGCAGGACAGCCCCAGCATTTT
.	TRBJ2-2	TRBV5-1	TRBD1	CASRFGADRGSGELFF	TGCGCCAGCAGATTTGGTGCTGACAGGGGTTCCGGGGAGCTGTTTTTT
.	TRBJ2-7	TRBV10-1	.	CASSESLGVPRDEQYF	TGCGCCAGCAGTGAGTCCCTCGGAGTACCCCGCGACGAGCAGTACTTC
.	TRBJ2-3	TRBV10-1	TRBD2	CASSEGTSGADTQYF	TGCGCCAGCAGTGAGGGGACTAGCGGAGCCGATACGCAGTATTTT
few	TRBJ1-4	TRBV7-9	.	CASSFSSYEKLFF	TGTGCCAGCAGCTTCTCCTCCTATGAAAAACTGTTTTTT
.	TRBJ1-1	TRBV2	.	CASRGDMITEAFF	TGTGCCAGCAGGGGGGACATGATCACTGAAGCTTTCTTT
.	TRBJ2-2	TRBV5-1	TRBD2	CASSLGTSAVNTGELFF	TGCGCCAGCAGCTTGGGGACTAGCGCGGTGAACACCGGGGAGCTGTTTTTT
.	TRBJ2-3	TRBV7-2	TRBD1	CASRLDRAGADTQYF	TGTGCCAGCAGGCTAGACAGGGCCGGCGCAGATACGCAGTATTTT
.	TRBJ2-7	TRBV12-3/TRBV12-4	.	CASSYTGEGVQYF	TGTGCCAGCAGTTATACCGGGGAAGGAGTGCAGTACTTC
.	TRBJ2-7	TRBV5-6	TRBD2	CASSLDSGGVPYEQYF	TGTGCCAGCAGCTTGGATAGCGGGGGGGTGCCCTACGAGCAGTACTTC
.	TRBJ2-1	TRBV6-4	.	CASSPTGTPYNEQFF	TGTGCCAGCAGCCCGACAGGGACTCCCTACAATGAGCAGTTCTTC
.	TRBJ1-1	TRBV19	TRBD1	CASSQDRGKTEAFF	TGTGCCAGTAGCCAGGACAGGGGAAAAACTGAAGCTTTCTTT
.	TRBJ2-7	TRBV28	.	CASSPAGQGRYEQYF	TGTGCCAGCAGTCCCGCGGGGCAGGGAAGGTACGAGCAGTACTTC
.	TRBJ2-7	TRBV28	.	CASSFRQLMLEQYF	TGTGCCAGCAGTTTTCGACAGCTCATGTTGGAGCAGTACTTC
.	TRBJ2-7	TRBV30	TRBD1	CAWRGQGEWYEQYF	TGTGCCTGGAGGGGCCAGGGGGAATGGTACGAGCAGTACTTC
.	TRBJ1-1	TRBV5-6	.	CASSGTDRIGGTEAFF	TGTGCCAGCAGCGGGACCGACAGGATCGGTGGCACTGAAGCTTTCTTT
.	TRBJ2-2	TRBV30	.	CAYSKGGVGGTGELFF	TGTGCCTATTCAAAGGGAGGCGTTGGTGGCACCGGGGAGCTGTTTTTT
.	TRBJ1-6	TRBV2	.	CASRADGNSPLHF	TGTGCCAGCAGAGCGGACGGGAATTCACCCCTCCACTTT
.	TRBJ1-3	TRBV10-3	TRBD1	CAISESGTGVSGNTIYF	TGTGCCATCAGTGAGTCGGGGACAGGCGTCTCTGGAAACACCATATATTTT
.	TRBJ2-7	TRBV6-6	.	CATSPGGYEQYF	TGTGCCACGTCACCCGGGGGTTACGAGCAGTACTTC
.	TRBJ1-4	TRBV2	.	CASSEFGATNEKLFF	TGTGCCAGCAGTGAATTTGGAGCAACTAATGAAAAACTGTTTTTT
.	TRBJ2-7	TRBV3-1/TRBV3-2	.	CASSPLVGRGQPYEQYF	TGTGCCAGCAGCCCCTTGGTTGGGCGGGGCCAGCCCTACGAGCAGTACTTC
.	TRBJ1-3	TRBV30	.	CALEGTGYSGNTIYF	TGTGCCCTGGAAGGTACAGGTTACTCTGGAAACACCATATATTTT
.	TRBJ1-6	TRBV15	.	CATSTDRSSPLHF	TGTGCCACCAGCACTGACAGGTCATCACCCCTCCACTTT
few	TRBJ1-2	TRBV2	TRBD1	CASSEDRGTHGYTF	TGTGCCAGCAGTGAAGACAGGGGGACACATGGCTACACCTTC
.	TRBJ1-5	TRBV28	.	CASSLDSPGNQPQHF	TGTGCCAGCAGTCTGGACTCACCGGGCAATCAGCCCCAGCATTTT
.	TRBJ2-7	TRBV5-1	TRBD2	CASSSGLAGYEQYF	TGCGCCAGCAGCTCGGGACTAGCGGGCTACGAGCAGTACTTC
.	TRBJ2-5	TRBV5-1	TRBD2	CASSSGTSGDQETQYF	TGCGCCAGCAGCTCCGGGACTAGCGGGGACCAAGAGACCCAGTACTTC
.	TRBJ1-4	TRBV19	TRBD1	CASSGQGRINEKLFF	TGTGCCAGTAGTGGACAGGGGCGAATTAATGAAAAACTGTTTTTT
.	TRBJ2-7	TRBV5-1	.	CASSLGTGTTAHEQYF	TGCGCCAGCAGCTTGGGGACCGGGACAACCGCCCACGAGCAGTACTTC
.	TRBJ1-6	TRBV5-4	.	CASSLLGGGNSPLHF	TGTGCCAGCAGCTTGTTGGGGGGAGGTAATTCACCCCTCCACTTT
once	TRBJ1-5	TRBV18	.	CASSIHHSNQPQHF	TGTGCCAGCTCAATCCATCATAGCAATCAGCCCCAGCATTTT
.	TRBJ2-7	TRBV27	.	CASSYLPPSGTYEQYF	TGTGCCAGCAGTTACCTACCTCCTTCAGGGACCTACGAGCAGTACTTC
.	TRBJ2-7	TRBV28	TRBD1	CASSSQRSYKDRAPSYEQYF	TGTGCCAGCAGTTCTCAACGATCCTATAAGGACAGGGCCCCCTCCTACGAGCAGTACTTC
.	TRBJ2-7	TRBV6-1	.	CASSELLGGLAYEQYF	TGTGCCAGCAGTGAACTACTTGGGGGGTTGGCCTACGAGCAGTACTTC
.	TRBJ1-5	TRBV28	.	CASSLAGGSSQPQHF	TGTGCCAGCAGTTTAGCGGGGGGAAGTAGTCAGCCCCAGCATTTT
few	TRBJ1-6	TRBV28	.	CASGPGGGGFSPLHF	TGTGCCAGCGGACCCGGTGGGGGGGGGTTTTCACCCCTCCACTTT
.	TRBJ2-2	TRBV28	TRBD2	CASSLFLAGTSGYTGELFF	TGTGCCAGCAGTTTATTCCTCGCCGGGACTAGCGGATACACCGGGGAGCTGTTTTTT
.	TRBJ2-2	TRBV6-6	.	CASSYPERGTGELFF	TGTGCCAGCAGTTACCCCGAAAGAGGGACCGGGGAGCTGTTTTTT
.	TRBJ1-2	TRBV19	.	CASSKEGPANYGYTF	TGTGCCAGTAGTAAGGAGGGCCCAGCTAACTATGGCTACACCTTC
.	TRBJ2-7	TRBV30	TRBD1	CAWSVGDRAYEQYF	TGTGCCTGGAGTGTAGGAGACAGGGCCTACGAGCAGTACTTC
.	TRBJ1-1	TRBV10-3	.	CAISDPTGLNTEAFF	TGTGCCATCAGCGACCCTACAGGGCTGAACACTGAAGCTTTCTTT
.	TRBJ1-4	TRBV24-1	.	CATSDSQEVEKLFF	TGTGCCACCAGTGATTCCCAGGAGGTTGAAAAACTGTTTTTT